The source of this T cell receptor beta chain is a study of T cells in Graves' hyperthyroidism and ophthalmopathy. The diagnoses drew upon clinical symptoms, serum thyroxine and TRAb, thyroid ultrasound and orbital computed tomography. Isolation of PBMCs was performed on 8 to 10 ml fresh peripheral blood. On this clonotype itself: What it recognizes is unknown.

CDR3 size: 14 residues. V was pared by 7 bases and J by 5 bases, with 16 bases between. Germline CDR1 reads SEHNR; CDR2 reads FQNEAQ (reference sequence). Study-wide results and caveats: Progression to ophthalmopathy was predicted a median of roughly 6.6 months early.

The TCR beta CDR3 regions underwent amplification using RNA transcripts as the source. In the first-round RT-PCR of the TCR CDR3, the HTBI primer set was used. In TCRdb, the multiplex PCR reads were re-called with MiXCR into one record per CDR3 protein. The table lists about 610,000 distinct CDR3 sequences, more than 15% of them singletons. Sequenced input: blood. This receptor was obtained from a woman in her forties with Graves' ophthalmopathy. J is TRBJ2-3 and V is TRBV7-9; D unclear. CDR3 protein: CASTNPLVLDTQYF. The CDR3 bases are TGTGCCAGCACCAACCCACTGGTACTAGATACGCAGTATTTT.